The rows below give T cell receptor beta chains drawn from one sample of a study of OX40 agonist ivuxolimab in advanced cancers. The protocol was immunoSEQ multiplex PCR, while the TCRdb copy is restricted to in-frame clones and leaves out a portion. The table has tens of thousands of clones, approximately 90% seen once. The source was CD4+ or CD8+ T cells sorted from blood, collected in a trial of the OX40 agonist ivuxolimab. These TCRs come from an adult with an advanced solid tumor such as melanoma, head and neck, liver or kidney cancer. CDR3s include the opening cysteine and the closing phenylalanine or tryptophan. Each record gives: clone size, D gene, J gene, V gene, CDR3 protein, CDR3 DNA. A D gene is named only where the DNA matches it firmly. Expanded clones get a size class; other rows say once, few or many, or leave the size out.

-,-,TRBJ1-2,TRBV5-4,CASSLAVPQNIYGYTF,TGTGCCAGCAGCTTGGCCGTACCACAGAATATCTATGGCTACACCTTC
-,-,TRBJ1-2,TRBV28,CASSPSGALWGYTF,TGTGCCAGCAGTCCTAGCGGGGCCCTCTGGGGCTACACCTTC
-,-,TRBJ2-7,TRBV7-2,CASSYDLYEQYF,TGTGCCAGCAGCTATGACCTTTACGAGCAGTACTTC
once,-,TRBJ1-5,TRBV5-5,CASSLWVSGQPQHF,TGTGCCAGCAGCTTGTGGGTCTCGGGTCAGCCCCAGCATTTT
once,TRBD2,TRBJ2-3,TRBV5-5,CASSSMGLNTDTQYF,TGTGCCAGCAGCTCCATGGGACTAAACACAGATACGCAGTATTTT
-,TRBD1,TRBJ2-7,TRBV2,CAIFRDSYYEQYF,TGTGCCATCTTCCGGGACAGCTACTACGAGCAGTACTTC
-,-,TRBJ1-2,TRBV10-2,CASSEFRGYGYTF,TGCGCCAGCAGTGAGTTCAGGGGCTATGGCTACACCTTC
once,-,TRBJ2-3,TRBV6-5,CASNPDSPQDTQYF,TGTGCCAGCAATCCGGACTCACCCCAGGATACGCAGTATTTT
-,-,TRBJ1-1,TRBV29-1,CSVVEREAFF,TGCAGCGTTGTTGAGAGGGAAGCTTTCTTT
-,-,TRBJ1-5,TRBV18,CASSPDSNQPQHF,TGTGCCAGCTCACCCGACAGCAATCAGCCCCAGCATTTT
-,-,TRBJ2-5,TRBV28,CASTYPLAGETQYF,TGTGCCAGCACCTATCCCCTCGCTGGGGAGACCCAGTACTTC
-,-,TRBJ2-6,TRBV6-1,CASSERLSGANVLTF,TGTGCCAGCAGTGAACGACTATCTGGGGCCAACGTCCTGACTTTC
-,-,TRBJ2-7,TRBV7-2,CASSARVSSYEQYF,TGTGCCAGCAGCGCCAGGGTTTCTTCCTACGAGCAGTACTTC
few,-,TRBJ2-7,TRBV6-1,CASTRGSYEQYF,TGTGCCAGCACCAGAGGCTCCTACGAGCAGTACTTC
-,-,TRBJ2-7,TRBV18,CASSLTAAWESYGQYF,TGTGCCAGCTCACTAACCGCGGCGTGGGAATCCTACGGGCAGTACTTC
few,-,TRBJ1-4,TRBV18,CASSPLTGYDEKLFF,TGTGCCAGCTCACCGCTGACAGGTTATGATGAAAAACTGTTTTTT
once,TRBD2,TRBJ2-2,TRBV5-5,CASKAGHSNTGELFF,TGTGCCAGCAAAGCGGGGCATTCGAACACCGGGGAGCTGTTTTTT
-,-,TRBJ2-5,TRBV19,CASSTLMRGRQETQYF,TGTGCCAGTAGTACTCTCATGAGGGGGAGACAAGAGACCCAGTACTTC
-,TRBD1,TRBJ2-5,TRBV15,CATSRDPTGPETQYF,TGTGCCACCAGCAGAGACCCGACAGGGCCCGAGACCCAGTACTTC
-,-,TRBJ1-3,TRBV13,CASSYLGNTIYF,TGTGCCAGCAGCTACCTCGGAAACACCATATATTTT
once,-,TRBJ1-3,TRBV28,CASSGTGQSGNTIYF,TGTGCCAGCAGCGGAACGGGGCAATCTGGAAACACCATATATTTT
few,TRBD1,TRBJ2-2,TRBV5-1,CASSLEGARSGELFF,TGCGCCAGCAGCTTGGAGGGGGCGCGTTCCGGGGAGCTGTTTTTT
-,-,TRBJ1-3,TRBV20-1,CSAFRDTIYF,TGCAGTGCTTTCAGGGACACCATATATTTT
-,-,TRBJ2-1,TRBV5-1,CASRVLGDEQFF,TGCGCCAGCAGGGTCCTAGGGGATGAGCAGTTCTTC
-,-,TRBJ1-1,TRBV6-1,CASSEEIGVAAFF,TGTGCCAGCAGTGAAGAGATAGGGGTAGCGGCTTTCTTT
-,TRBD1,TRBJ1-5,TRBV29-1,CSAGGQNGDQPQHF,TGCAGCGCCGGGGGACAGAATGGTGATCAGCCCCAGCATTTT
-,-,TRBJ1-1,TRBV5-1,CASSLDPYKAFTEAFF,TGCGCCAGCAGCTTGGATCCATACAAAGCTTTTACTGAAGCTTTCTTT
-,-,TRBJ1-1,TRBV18,CASSPRGAGENTEAFF,TGTGCCAGCTCACCAAGGGGGGCCGGGGAGAACACTGAAGCTTTCTTT
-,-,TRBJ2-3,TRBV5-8,CASSPGRPTGDTQYF,TGTGCCAGCAGCCCGGGCAGGCCCACGGGGGATACGCAGTATTTT
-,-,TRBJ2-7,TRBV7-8,CASSTLRGSSYEQYF,TGTGCCAGCTCTACCCTCAGGGGTAGCTCCTACGAGCAGTACTTC
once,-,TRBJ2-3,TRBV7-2,CASSPLGITDTQYF,TGTGCCAGCAGCCCTTTGGGGATCACAGATACGCAGTATTTT
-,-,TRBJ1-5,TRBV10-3,CAISDPGGDQPQHF,TGTGCCATCAGTGACCCGGGTGGGGATCAGCCCCAGCATTTT
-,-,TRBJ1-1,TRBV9,CASSRSGIVNTEAFF,TGTGCCAGCAGCCGTAGTGGGATAGTGAACACTGAAGCTTTCTTT
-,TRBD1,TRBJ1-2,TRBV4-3,CASSQTSTGGRGGYTF,TGCGCCAGCAGCCAAACATCCACAGGGGGAAGAGGAGGCTACACCTTC
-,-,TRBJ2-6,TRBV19,CASSTPGSGANVLTF,TGTGCCAGTAGTACCCCTGGTTCTGGGGCCAACGTCCTGACTTTC
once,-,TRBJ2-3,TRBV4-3,CASSQDMGRIPTDTQYF,TGCGCCAGCAGCCAAGATATGGGACGAATTCCTACAGATACGCAGTATTTT
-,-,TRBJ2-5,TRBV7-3,CASSLGVMGAGGETQYF,TGTGCCAGCAGCTTAGGGGTTATGGGGGCTGGAGGGGAGACCCAGTACTTC
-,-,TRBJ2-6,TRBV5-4,CASGAADGANVLTF,TGTGCCAGCGGGGCAGCGGATGGGGCCAACGTCCTGACTTTC
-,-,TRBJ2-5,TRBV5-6,CASSLAQGVAQGTQYF,TGTGCCAGCAGCTTGGCCCAGGGAGTAGCCCAAGGGACCCAGTACTTC
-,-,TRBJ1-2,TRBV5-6,CASSPGTVNYGYTF,TGTGCCAGCAGCCCGGGGACGGTTAACTATGGCTACACCTTC
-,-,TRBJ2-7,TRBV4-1,CASSRATGTGSYEQYF,TGCGCCAGCAGCCGAGCCACCGGGACGGGCTCCTACGAGCAGTACTTC
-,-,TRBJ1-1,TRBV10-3,CAISASSIMGTEAFF,TGTGCCATCAGTGCCTCAAGTATAATGGGCACTGAAGCTTTCTTT